Listed here is a single TCR beta chain. Its target is unknown. Sample-barcoded 5' priming and a J-beta primer mix drove a second PCR of roughly 7 to 11 cycles. TCRdb called the 5' RACE reads again in MiXCR, with one record for every CDR3 protein. The sample includes over a million distinct CDR3 sequences, under 30% of them seen just once. This sample stems from a study of blood T cells in healthy people across ages. Study-wide results and caveats: Older age went with lower TCR beta diversity per million T cells, in a roughly linear way.

This CDR3 has 13 amino acids. The germline CDR1 and CDR2 sequences are DFQATT and SNEGSKA (reference sequence). The same specimen was also included in a second study, on T cells of mothers and their children. That publication notes: The donors comprised several children and their three healthy Caucasian mothers.

The rearrangement links TRBV20-1 to TRBJ2-5, with D tentatively TRBD1 (5 bases). The better agreement between TRBJ2-7 and the DNA end casts doubt on the J call. The sequenced sample consisted of blood. This clonotype originated in a girl aged 2-10 years in good health. CDR3 bases: TGCAGTGCTAGAGGAAGGGGTACACACGAGCAGTACTTC. Protein sequence: CSARGRGTHEQYF.